The 5 T cell receptor beta chains in this list originate from one sample, sequenced in a study of technical replicates of blood from a handful of donors (TCRdb year 2017). Receptor amplification or capture employed the immunoSEQ multiplex PCR assay. TCRdb limited this immuneACCESS table to in-frame rearrangements with V and J called. A share of clones is missing; checked studies link under half to unresolved V genes, and the rest is unexplained. This sample is represented by fewer than 100,000 clones; about 94% of them were singletons. The leading ten clones occupy less than 0.35% of the sample. Sequencing was performed on T cells isolated from PBMCs. The origin of the receptors is a human donor in good health.

V is TRBV5-5 and J is TRBJ1-4; D is ambiguous. This CDR3 comprises 15 residues. In germline, CDR1 is SGHKS, CDR2 YYEKEE (reference sequence). The V and J ends lost 2 bases and 6 bases respectively, with 14 bases between them. CDR3 region: CASSFGRRRDEKLFF. In DNA, the CDR3 is TGTGCCAGCAGCTTCGGACGGAGGAGGGATGAAAAACTGTTTTTT.

This chain connects TRBV6-1 to TRBJ1-1; no clear D gene. The CDR3 sequence is 13 residues long. Germline V gives CDR1 MNHNS, CDR2 SASEGT. The V end lost 2 bases, the J end lost 1 base, and 5 bases lay between the germline ends. The CDR3 DNA is TGTGCCAGCAGTGAAATCGGGAACACTGAAGCTTTCTTT. This translates into CASSEIGNTEAFF.

The gene calls are TRBV5-1 and TRBJ2-2; the D is unclear. Trimming took 0 bases from V and 4 from J, leaving 7 bases between them. The CDR3 contains 14 residues. Germline assignment: CDR1 SGHRS and CDR2 YFSETQ. The CDR3 coding sequence is TGCGCCAGCAGCTTGGTAGCAGTCACCGGGGAGCTGTTTTTT. As protein: CASSLVAVTGELFF.

J is TRBJ1-5 and V is TRBV6-5, with no clear D. Deletions cut 5 bases from V and 0 bases from J, with 5 bases between. The germline V gene has CDR1 MNHEY and CDR2 SVGAGI. The CDR3 consists of 13 residues. DNA for the CDR3: TGTGCCAGCAGTCCCTATAGCAATCAGCCCCAGCATTTT. Its translation: CASSPYSNQPQHF.

The V gene is TRBV19, the J gene TRBJ1-4, with 9 bases identical to TRBD1. This CDR3 has 18 amino acids. Per germline, CDR1 LNHDA and CDR2 SQIVND (reference sequence). V was clipped by 4 bases and J by 7 bases; unmatched bases: 16. CDR3 sequence: CASSKSSGTGYKSEKLFF. The CDR3 DNA follows: TGTGCCAGTAGTAAATCCTCCGGGACAGGGTACAAATCTGAAAAACTGTTTTTT.